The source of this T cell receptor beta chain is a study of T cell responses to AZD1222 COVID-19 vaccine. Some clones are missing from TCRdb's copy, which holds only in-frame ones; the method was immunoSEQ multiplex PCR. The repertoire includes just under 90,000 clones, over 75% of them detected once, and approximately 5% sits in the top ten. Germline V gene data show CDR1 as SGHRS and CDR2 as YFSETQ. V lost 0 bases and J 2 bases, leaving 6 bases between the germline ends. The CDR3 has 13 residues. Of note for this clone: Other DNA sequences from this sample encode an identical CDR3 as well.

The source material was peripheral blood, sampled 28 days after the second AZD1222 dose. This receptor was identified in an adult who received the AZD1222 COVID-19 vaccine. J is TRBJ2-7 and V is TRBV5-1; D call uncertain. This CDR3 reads CASSLGPAYEQYF. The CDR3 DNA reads TGCGCCAGCAGCTTGGGGCCAGCCTACGAGCAGTACTTC.